This TCR beta chain was captured by sequencing in a study of shared clonotypes between healthy human individuals. Comment on this clone: Its cognate antigen is unknown.

Germline V gene lookup returns CDR1 SGHTA and CDR2 FQGTGA. V lost 5 bases to trimming and J lost 4 bases, with 18 bases between them. The CDR3 is made up of 16 amino acids. Assay: immunoSEQ multiplex PCR; the TCRdb copy retains only in-frame clones and omits some. The sample consists of millions of clones, 85% to 95% of them appearing once. Whole-study results and caveats: Represented diversity (both genetic and exposure-history) was limited by the small number of donors. Clonotypes not shared had lower generation probabilities than those common to all four donors.

The V call is TRBV7-3, the J call TRBJ2-1, with TRBD1 as a possible D gene (5 bases). Material for sequencing was naive CD4+ T cells from PBMCs. Subset indicated: CD45RA+ positively selected. This TCR derives from a young man in good health. Some clones in this sample may be carry-over from other donors' samples. This chain's CDR3 is CASSPGPGRAYNEQFF. For the CDR3, the DNA is TGTGCCAGCAGCCCCGGGCCAGGGCGAGCTTACAATGAGCAGTTCTTC.